The 8 T cell receptor beta chains in this list originate from one sample, sequenced in a study of T cell responses to AZD1222 COVID-19 vaccine. The repertoire was sequenced with immunoSEQ multiplex PCR; TCRdb's copy has only in-frame clones and lacks some. The sample has 120,000 or so clones, roughly 91% seen once. Sequenced material: peripheral blood, taken on day 0 of MenACWY control vaccination. The receptors were gathered from an adult in good health.

This chain joins TRBV28 and TRBJ2-3; possibly TRBD2 for D (5 bases). Trimming removed 0 bases at V and 0 bases at J, with 19 bases between. The CDR3 has 19 amino acids. Germline values: CDR1 MDHEN, CDR2 SYDVKM. The CDR3 coding sequence is TGTGCCAGCAGTTTATGGCCGAGAGAGGGAAAGCCTAGCACAGATACGCAGTATTTT. Translating gives CASSLWPREGKPSTDTQYF.

This clone was picked up a small number of times. The chain's CDR3 is CASSYGASGRYYEQYF. In DNA, the CDR3 is TGTGCCAGCAGTTACGGGGCTAGCGGGAGGTACTACGAGCAGTACTTC. The J gene is TRBJ2-7, the V gene TRBV6-2 or TRBV6-3; 11 positions agree with TRBD2. With V trimmed by 2 bases and J by 3 bases, 6 bases remained unmatched. This CDR3 comprises 16 residues. The germline V gene has CDR1 MNHEY and CDR2 SVGEGT.

The J gene is TRBJ2-7, the V gene TRBV5-6; 13 nucleotides match TRBD2. Looked up from germline, CDR1 is SGHDT and CDR2 is YYEEEE. V dropped 6 bases and J dropped 2; count of bases not matched to a gene: 11. The CDR3 covers 17 residues. CDR3 nucleotide sequence: TGTGCCAGCACCCAAACCACTAGCGGGAGGGATACCTACGAGCAGTACTTC. The encoded protein is CASTQTTSGRDTYEQYF.

The genes are TRBV3-1 (or the pseudogene TRBV3-2) and TRBJ2-3; D gene ambiguous. The germline CDR1 and CDR2 sequences are LGHDT and YNNKEL (reference sequence). V was shortened by 1 base and J by 0 bases, with 11 bases between the two germline ends. The CDR3 is 16 residues long. The CDR3 loop is CASSQGVLMSTDTQYF. CDR3 bases: TGTGCCAGCAGCCAAGGAGTTCTGATGAGCACAGATACGCAGTATTTT.

This rearrangement joins TRBV1 to TRBJ2-7; the table's D call, TRBD2, was not checked against the DNA. TRBV1 is flagged as a pseudogene. This CDR3 region has 16 residues. CDR3 coding DNA: TGCACCAGCAGCCAAGATCGGGGGGAGAACCCCTACGAGCAGTACTTC. Its translation is CTSSQDRGENPYEQYF.

V gene TRBV5-1 combines with J gene TRBJ2-3; 7 positions agree with TRBD2. The CDR3 is 15 residues long. Unmatched junction bases numbered 9, after V lost 5 bases and J lost 3 bases. Per the germline V gene, CDR1 is SGHRS and CDR2 is YFSETQ. The DNA of the CDR3 is TGCGCCAGCAGATTTGCGGGAGTTGGGACAGATACGCAGTATTTT. Translation: CASRFAGVGTDTQYF.

This clone was counted between two and nine times. The V gene is TRBV12-5, the J gene TRBJ2-7; D may be TRBD1 or TRBD2 (5 bases each). The CDR3 has 13 amino acids. V lost 8 bases and J lost 1, with 12 bases in between. Germline values: CDR1 LGHNT, CDR2 FRNRAP. This CDR3 is CASSLRESYEQYF. DNA of the CDR3: TGTGCTAGTTCGCTCAGGGAGTCCTACGAGCAGTACTTC.

V is TRBV29-1 and J is TRBJ1-3, with D uncertain. Trimming removed 5 bases at V and 4 bases at J, with 6 bases between. The CDR3 has 11 amino acids. CDR1 and CDR2 from the germline V gene are SQVTM and ANQGSEA. In DNA form, the CDR3 reads TGCAGCGTTCTCGCGGGAAACACCATATATTTT. It yields the protein CSVLAGNTIYF.